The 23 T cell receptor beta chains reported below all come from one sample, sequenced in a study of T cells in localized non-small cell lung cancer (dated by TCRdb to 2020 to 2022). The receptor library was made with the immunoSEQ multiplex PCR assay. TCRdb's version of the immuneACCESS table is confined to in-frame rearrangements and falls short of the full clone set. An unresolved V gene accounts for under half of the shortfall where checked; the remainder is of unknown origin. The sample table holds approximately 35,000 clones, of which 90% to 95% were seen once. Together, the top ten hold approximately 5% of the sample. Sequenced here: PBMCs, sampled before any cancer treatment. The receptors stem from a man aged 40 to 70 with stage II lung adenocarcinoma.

In DNA form, the CDR3 reads TGTGCCAGCCTCCTTAGCGGGGGAGACGTAGGTGGCTACACCTTC. It codes for CASLLSGGDVGGYTF. The chain couples TRBV28 to TRBJ1-2; D perhaps matches TRBD1 (5 bases). V lost 8 bases to trimming and J lost 7 bases, with 23 bases between them. Germline V gene lookup returns CDR1 MDHEN and CDR2 SYDVKM. The CDR3 totals 15 residues.

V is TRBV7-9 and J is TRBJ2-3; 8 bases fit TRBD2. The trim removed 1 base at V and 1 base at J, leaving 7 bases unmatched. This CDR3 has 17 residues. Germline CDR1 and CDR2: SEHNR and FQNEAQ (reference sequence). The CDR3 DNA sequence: TGTGCCAGCAGCTTAGATCCCGCGGGAGGAGGCACAGATACGCAGTATTTT. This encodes CASSLDPAGGGTDTQYF.

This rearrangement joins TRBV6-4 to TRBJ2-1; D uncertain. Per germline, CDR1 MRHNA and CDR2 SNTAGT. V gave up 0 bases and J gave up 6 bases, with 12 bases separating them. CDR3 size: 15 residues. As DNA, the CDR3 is TGTGCCAGCAGTGACTCGAACGCGATCTCCAATGAGCAGTTCTTC. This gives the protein CASSDSNAISNEQFF.

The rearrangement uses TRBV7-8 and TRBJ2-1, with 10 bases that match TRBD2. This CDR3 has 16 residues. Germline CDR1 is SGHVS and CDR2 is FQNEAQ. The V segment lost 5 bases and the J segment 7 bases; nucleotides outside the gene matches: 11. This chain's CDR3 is CASSPRGSGRANEQFF. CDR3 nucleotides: TGTGCCAGCAGCCCCCGCGGCAGCGGGAGGGCAAATGAGCAGTTCTTC.

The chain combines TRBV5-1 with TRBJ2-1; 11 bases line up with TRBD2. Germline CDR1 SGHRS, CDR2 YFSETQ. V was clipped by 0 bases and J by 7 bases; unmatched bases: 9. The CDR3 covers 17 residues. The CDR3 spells CASSLAVAGGPGNEQFF. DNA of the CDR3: TGCGCCAGCAGCTTGGCCGTAGCGGGAGGGCCGGGGAATGAGCAGTTCTTC. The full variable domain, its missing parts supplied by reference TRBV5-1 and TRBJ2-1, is KAGVTQTPRYLIKTRGQQVTLSCSPISGHRSVSWYQQTPGQGLQFLFEYFSETQRNKGNFPGRFSGRQFSNSRSEMNVSTLELGDSALYLCASSLAVAGGPGNEQFFGPGTRLTVL.

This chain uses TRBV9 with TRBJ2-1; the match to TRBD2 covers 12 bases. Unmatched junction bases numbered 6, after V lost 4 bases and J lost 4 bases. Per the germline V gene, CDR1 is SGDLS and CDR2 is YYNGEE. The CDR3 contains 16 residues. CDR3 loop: CASSPRGTSGYNEQFF. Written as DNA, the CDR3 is TGTGCCAGCAGCCCCCGAGGGACTAGCGGGTACAATGAGCAGTTCTTC.

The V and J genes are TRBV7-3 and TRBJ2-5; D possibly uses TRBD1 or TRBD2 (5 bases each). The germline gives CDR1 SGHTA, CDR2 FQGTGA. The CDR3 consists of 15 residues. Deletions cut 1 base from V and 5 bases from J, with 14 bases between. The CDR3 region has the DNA TGTGCCAGCAGCTTAAGTTCGGGGACCGGGGAGACCCAGTACTTC. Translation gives CASSLSSGTGETQYF.

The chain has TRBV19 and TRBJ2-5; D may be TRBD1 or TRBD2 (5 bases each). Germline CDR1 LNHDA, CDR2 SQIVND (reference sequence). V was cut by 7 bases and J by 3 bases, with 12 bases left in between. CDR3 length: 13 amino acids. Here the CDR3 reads CASNAGTEETQYF. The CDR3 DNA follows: TGTGCCAGTAACGCAGGGACGGAAGAGACCCAGTACTTC. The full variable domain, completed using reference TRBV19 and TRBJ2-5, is DGGITQSPKYLFRKEGQNVTLSCEQNLNHDAMYWYRQDPGQGLRLIYYSQIVNDFQKGDIAEGYSVSREKKESFPLTVTSAQKNPTAFYLCASNAGTEETQYFGPGTRLLVL.

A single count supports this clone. The CDR3 protein is CASSPPGLATEQYF. The CDR3 coding sequence is TGTGCCAGCAGTCCTCCGGGACTAGCTACCGAGCAGTACTTC. The V call is TRBV28, the J call TRBJ2-7; TRBD2 agrees at 9 bases. The junction had 8 bases not matched to a gene; V was cut back by 5 bases and J by 6 bases. The CDR3 extends over 14 amino acids. From germline, CDR1 is MDHEN and CDR2 SYDVKM.

CDR3 in amino acids: CASSPGAGRLFMNTEAFF. CDR3 bases: TGTGCCAGCTCACCGGGGGCAGGGCGCCTCTTCATGAACACTGAAGCTTTCTTT. The rearrangement links TRBV18 to TRBJ1-1, with D tentatively TRBD1 (6 bases). Per germline, CDR1 KGHSH and CDR2 LQKENI. Trimming removed 3 bases at V and 0 bases at J, with 20 bases between. This CDR3 region has 18 residues.

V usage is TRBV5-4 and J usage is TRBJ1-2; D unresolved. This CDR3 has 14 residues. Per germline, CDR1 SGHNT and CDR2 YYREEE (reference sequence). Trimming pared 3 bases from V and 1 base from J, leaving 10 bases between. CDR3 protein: CASSSVNRNYGYTF. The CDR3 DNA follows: TGTGCCAGCAGCTCGGTAAATCGTAACTATGGCTACACCTTC.

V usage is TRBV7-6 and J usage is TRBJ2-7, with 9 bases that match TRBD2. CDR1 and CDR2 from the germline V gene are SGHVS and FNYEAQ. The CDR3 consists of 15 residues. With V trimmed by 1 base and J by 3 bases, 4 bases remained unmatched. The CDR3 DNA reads TGTGCCAGCAGCTTAGGCGCTAGCGGGAACTACGAGCAGTACTTC. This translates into CASSLGASGNYEQYF.

The CDR3: CASSEWNRGYGYTF. CDR3 in DNA: TGTGCCAGCAGTGAATGGAACAGGGGATATGGCTACACCTTC. The rearrangement uses TRBV25-1 and TRBJ1-2; 7 bases map to TRBD1. J lost 5 bases, V lost 1 base, and 4 bases had no gene match. The CDR3 runs to 14 residues. CDR1 and CDR2 from the germline V gene are MGHDK and SYGVNS.

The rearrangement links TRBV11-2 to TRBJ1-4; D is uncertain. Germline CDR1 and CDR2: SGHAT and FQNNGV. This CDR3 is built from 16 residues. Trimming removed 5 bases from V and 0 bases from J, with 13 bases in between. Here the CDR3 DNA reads TGTGCCAGCAGCCCTCTTTCGGGAACAACTAATGAAAAACTGTTTTTT. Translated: CASSPLSGTTNEKLFF. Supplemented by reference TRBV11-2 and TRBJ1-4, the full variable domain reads EAGVAQSPRYKIIEKRQSVAFWCNPISGHATLYWYQQILGQGPKLLIQFQNNGVVDDSQLPKDRFSAERLKGVDSTLKIQPAKLEDSAVYLCASSPLSGTTNEKLFFGSGTQLSVL.

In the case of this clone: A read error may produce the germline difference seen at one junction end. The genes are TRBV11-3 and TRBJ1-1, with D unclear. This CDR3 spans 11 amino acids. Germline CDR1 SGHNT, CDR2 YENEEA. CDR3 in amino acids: CASSSLADENF. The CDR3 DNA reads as TGTGCCAGCAGCTCCCTAGCCGACGAAAACTTT.

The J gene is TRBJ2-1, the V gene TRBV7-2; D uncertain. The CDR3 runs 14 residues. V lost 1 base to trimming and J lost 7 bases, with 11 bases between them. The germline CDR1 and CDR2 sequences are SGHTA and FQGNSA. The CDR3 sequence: CASSLGLKENEQFF. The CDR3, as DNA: TGTGCCAGCAGCTTAGGACTTAAAGAAAATGAGCAGTTCTTC. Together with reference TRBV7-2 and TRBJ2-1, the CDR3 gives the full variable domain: GAGVSQSPSNKVTEKGKDVELRCDPISGHTALYWYRQSLGQGLEFLIYFQGNSAPDKSGLPSDRFSAERTGGSVSTLTIQRTQQEDSAVYLCASSLGLKENEQFFGPGTRLTVL.

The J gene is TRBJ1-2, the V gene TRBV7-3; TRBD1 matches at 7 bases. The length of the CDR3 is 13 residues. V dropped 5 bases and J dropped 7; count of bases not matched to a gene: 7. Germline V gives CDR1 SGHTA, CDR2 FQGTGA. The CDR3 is CASSDARQGGYTF. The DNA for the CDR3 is TGTGCCAGCAGCGACGCAAGACAGGGTGGCTACACCTTC.

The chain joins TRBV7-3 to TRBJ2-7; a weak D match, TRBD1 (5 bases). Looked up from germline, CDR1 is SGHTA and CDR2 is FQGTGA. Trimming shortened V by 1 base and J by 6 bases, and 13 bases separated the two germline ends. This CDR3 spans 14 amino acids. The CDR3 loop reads CASSLNLGASEQYF. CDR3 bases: TGTGCCAGCAGCTTAAATCTTGGGGCCAGCGAGCAGTACTTC.

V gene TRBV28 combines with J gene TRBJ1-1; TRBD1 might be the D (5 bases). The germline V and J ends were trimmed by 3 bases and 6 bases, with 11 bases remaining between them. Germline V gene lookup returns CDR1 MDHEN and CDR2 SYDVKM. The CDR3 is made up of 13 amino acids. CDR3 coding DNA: TGTGCCAGCAGTTTTGACAGCCTACCTGAAGCTTTCTTT. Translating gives CASSFDSLPEAFF.

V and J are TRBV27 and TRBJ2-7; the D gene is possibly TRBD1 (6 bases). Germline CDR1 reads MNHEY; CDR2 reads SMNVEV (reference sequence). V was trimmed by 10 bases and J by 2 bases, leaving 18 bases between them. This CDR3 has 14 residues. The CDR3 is CATTRARGPYEQYF. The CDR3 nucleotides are TGTGCCACCACCCGGGCCAGGGGACCCTACGAGCAGTACTTC.

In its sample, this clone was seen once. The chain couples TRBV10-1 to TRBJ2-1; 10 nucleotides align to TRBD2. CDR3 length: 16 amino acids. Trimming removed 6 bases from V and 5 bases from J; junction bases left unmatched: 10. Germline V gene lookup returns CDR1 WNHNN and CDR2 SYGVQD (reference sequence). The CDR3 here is CASSPKGLAGDNEQFF. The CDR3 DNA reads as TGCGCCAGCAGCCCTAAGGGGCTAGCGGGAGACAATGAGCAGTTCTTC.

CDR3 sequence reads: CASNDGTHEKLFF. The CDR3 DNA follows: TGTGCCAGCAATGATGGGACTCATGAAAAACTGTTTTTT. V is TRBV28 and J is TRBJ1-4; possibly TRBD1 for D (5 bases). CDR3 length equals 13 residues. The ends were cut back, 7 bases at V and 6 bases at J, with 12 bases in the middle. Per germline, CDR1 MDHEN and CDR2 SYDVKM.

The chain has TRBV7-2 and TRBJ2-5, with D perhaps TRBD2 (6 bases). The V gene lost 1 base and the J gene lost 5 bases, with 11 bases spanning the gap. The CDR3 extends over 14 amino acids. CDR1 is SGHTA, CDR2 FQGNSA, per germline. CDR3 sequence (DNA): TGTGCCAGCAGCTTAGGTTTTCGGGGGGAGACCCAGTACTTC. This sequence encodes CASSLGFRGETQYF.